The next 14 T cell receptor beta chains were all read from a single sample in a study of blood T cell repertoires in COVID-19. Measured with immunoSEQ multiplex PCR; TCRdb has only the in-frame clones, and not every one. The data show roughly 300,000 clones, about 85% seen once. The sample comprised PBMCs or T cells enriched from blood (not recorded which). Receptor source: a woman aged 25-40 years who had recovered from COVID-19.

V usage is TRBV6-5 and J usage is TRBJ1-4; D might be TRBD1 (6 bases). Trimming shortened V by 4 bases and J by 7 bases, and 13 bases separated the two germline ends. Germline assignment: CDR1 MNHEY and CDR2 SVGAGI. The CDR3 covers 14 residues. The CDR3 coding sequence is TGTGCCAGCAGTTCAACAGGGTGGAGTGAAAAACTGTTTTTT. Protein product: CASSSTGWSEKLFF.

The chain couples TRBV30 to TRBJ1-1; possible D gene TRBD1, 5 bases. Germline V CDR1 and CDR2: GTSNPN, SVGIG (reference sequence). The length of the CDR3 is 15 residues. Trimming left V 5 bases short and J 1 base short, with 17 bases between. The CDR3 nucleotides are TGTGCCTGGGCCAAGACCCCAACAGGGAACACTGAAGCTTTCTTT. Encoded protein: CAWAKTPTGNTEAFF.

J is TRBJ1-2 and V is TRBV2, with D perhaps TRBD1 (5 bases). V was shortened by 6 bases and J by 4 bases, with 12 bases between the two germline ends. The CDR3 has 13 residues. CDR1 and CDR2 (germline): SNHLY, FYNNEI. DNA for the CDR3: TGTGCCAGCAGGGCCGGGGGAACCTATGGCTACACCTTC. Encoded protein: CASRAGGTYGYTF.

The chain employs TRBV6-4 and TRBJ1-5, with a weak D call TRBD1 (5 bases). V was clipped by 7 bases and J by 0 bases, with 13 bases between them. CDR1 MRHNA and CDR2 SNTAGT come from the germline V gene. The CDR3 spans 15 residues. Written as DNA, the CDR3 is TGTGCCAGCAAGGGGCGACCCTATAGCAATCAGCCCCAGCATTTT. It translates to CASKGRPYSNQPQHF.

The chain employs TRBV6-5 and TRBJ1-6; D not certain. V lost 8 bases to trimming and J lost 8 bases, with 13 bases between them. The CDR3 loop spans 13 amino acids. Looked up from germline, CDR1 is MNHEY and CDR2 is SVGAGI. The CDR3 here is CASGRASDSPLHF. For the CDR3, the DNA is TGTGCCAGCGGGAGGGCTTCGGATTCACCCCTCCACTTT.

This clone was detected only a few times. The rearrangement uses TRBV6-1 and TRBJ2-7; TRBD2 is a possible D gene (6 bases). Trimming took off 2 bases at V and 3 bases at J, with 14 bases between the two ends. Looked up from germline, CDR1 is MNHNS and CDR2 is SASEGT. The CDR3 loop spans 15 amino acids. CDR3 region: CASSENRGGFYEQYF. CDR3 in DNA: TGTGCCAGCAGTGAAAATCGGGGAGGCTTCTACGAGCAGTACTTC.

The chain carries TRBV9 and TRBJ2-1; TRBD2 is a possible D gene (7 bases). V shed 0 bases and J shed 1 base, with 14 bases lying between them. Germline CDR1 and CDR2: SGDLS and YYNGEE. CDR3 length: 17 amino acids. CDR3: CASSVAGGVGSYNEQFF. DNA for the CDR3: TGTGCCAGCAGCGTAGCGGGGGGCGTCGGATCCTACAATGAGCAGTTCTTC.

The V gene is TRBV6-5, the J gene TRBJ1-5; D is possibly TRBD1 (6 bases). CDR1 is MNHEY and CDR2 is SVGAGI in the germline V gene. This CDR3 region has 15 residues. The germline V and J ends were trimmed by 7 bases and 2 bases, with 15 bases remaining between them. DNA of the CDR3: TGTGCCAGCACGCCGCGGGCAGGGGGCAATCAGCCCCAGCATTTT. This codes for CASTPRAGGNQPQHF.

The CDR3 DNA reads TGTGCCAGCAGCCGAGTGGGCCGGGGTAATGAGCAGTTCTTC. It is translated as CASSRVGRGNEQFF. This sequence joins TRBV3-1 (or the pseudogene TRBV3-2) and TRBJ2-1; D is possibly TRBD2 (5 bases). V lost 4 bases and J lost 7, with 14 bases in between. CDR1 is LGHDT, CDR2 YNNKEL, per germline (reference sequence). The CDR3 is made up of 14 amino acids.

This chain links TRBV18 with TRBJ1-1; the D is unclear. V lost 3 bases and J lost 4, with 18 bases in between. Germline loops: CDR1 KGHSH, CDR2 LQKENI. The CDR3 extends over 16 amino acids. The CDR3 region is CASSPTWGGMGTEAFF. Written as DNA, the CDR3 is TGTGCCAGCTCACCGACGTGGGGAGGGATGGGCACTGAAGCTTTCTTT.

V and J are TRBV4-3 and TRBJ1-3; D may be TRBD1 (6 bases). This CDR3 has 16 residues. V lost 4 bases to trimming and J lost 3 bases, with 16 bases between them. Per germline, CDR1 LGHNA and CDR2 YSLEER. DNA for the CDR3: TGCGCCAGCAGCCTCCTCCAAGGGGACAATGGAAACACCATATATTTT. Its translation is CASSLLQGDNGNTIYF.

This clone was seen once. V is TRBV4-3 and J is TRBJ1-4; D may be TRBD1 (5 bases). V gave up 4 bases and J gave up 0 bases, with 12 bases separating them. The CDR3 is 16 amino acids. Germline V CDR1 and CDR2: LGHNA, YSLEER. In DNA form, the CDR3 reads TGCGCCAGCAGCCCGCAGGGAGGTGCAACTAATGAAAAACTGTTTTTT. Its protein product is CASSPQGGATNEKLFF.

This chain joins TRBV11-2 and TRBJ1-3, with a weak D call TRBD1 (6 bases). V was clipped by 1 base and J by 3 bases, with 19 bases between them. The germline CDR1 and CDR2 sequences are SGHAT and FQNNGV. This CDR3 spans 18 amino acids. In nucleotides, the CDR3 is TGTGCCAGCAGCTTAGGGGCAACAGGGTCCAGGGTTGGAAACACCATATATTTT. As protein: CASSLGATGSRVGNTIYF.

The chain links TRBV6-5 to TRBJ2-7; the match to TRBD1 covers 10 bases. This CDR3 comprises 14 residues. CDR1 is MNHEY and CDR2 is SVGAGI in the germline V gene. The V and J ends lost 6 bases and 3 bases, in that order; junction bases with no gene match: 5. The CDR3 DNA follows: TGTGCCAGCAGACCCGGGACAGGGGTCTACGAGCAGTACTTC. Amino acid sequence: CASRPGTGVYEQYF.